The subject of this entry is one T cell receptor (beta chain). Germline V gives CDR1 SNHLY, CDR2 FYNNEI. The CDR3 runs 13 residues. V was shortened by 7 bases and J by 2 bases, with 8 bases between the two germline ends. The protocol was immunoSEQ multiplex PCR, while the TCRdb copy is restricted to in-frame clones and leaves out a portion. The sample has about 50,000 clones, 80% to 95% seen once. The V gene is TRBV2, the J gene TRBJ2-2, with no clear D. This receptor was taken from a man aged 40-55 years with rheumatoid arthritis. Input material: PBMCs. The CDR3 nucleotides are TGTGCCAGCATGCCAGTTAACACCGGGGAGCTGTTTTTT. Its protein is CASMPVNTGELFF.